One sample yielded the 2 T cell receptor beta chains listed below, sequenced in a study of control samples from healthy donors and cancer patients. The method was immunoSEQ multiplex PCR; TCRdb's version includes in-frame clones alone and lacks a portion of them. Of about 140,000 clones detected, about 90% appear once; the ten largest clones hold 5.5% to 7.5%. Sequencing was done on a sample of blood. Every receptor here comes from a man between 18 and 35 years old in good health.

The rearrangement joins TRBV4-2 to TRBJ2-7; TRBD1 aligns across 7 bases. The CDR3 covers 15 residues. The ends lost 3 bases at V and 2 bases at J; junction bases unmatched: 7. Per the germline V gene, CDR1 is LGHNA and CDR2 is YNFKEQ. CDR3 nucleotides: TGTGCCAGCAGCCAGGAAAGACAGGGAACCTACGAGCAGTACTTC. It specifies CASSQERQGTYEQYF.

The chain has TRBV24-1 and TRBJ2-1, with a tentative D call TRBD1 (6 bases). Germline V lookup: CDR1 KGHDR, CDR2 SFDVKD. The length of the CDR3 is 16 residues. V lost 6 bases and J 4 bases, leaving 18 bases between the germline ends. The CDR3 reads CATSTKTGFNYNEQFF. The CDR3 DNA reads as TGTGCCACCAGTACAAAGACAGGTTTTAATTACAATGAGCAGTTCTTC.